This T cell receptor beta chain originates from a study of T cells in localized non-small cell lung cancer. The study, taken as a whole, reports: For the top 100 tumor clones, a median roughly 56 also appeared in adjacent lung. Tumor showed lower T cell clonality than uninvolved adjacent lung, where it was highest.

Profiled with immunoSEQ multiplex PCR; TCRdb holds only in-frame clones, not every one. Of some 51,000 clones in the sample, about nine tenths were seen once. This clone was counted a single time. What it binds is not known. This specimen was peripheral blood, taken before any cancer treatment. The clonotype was recovered from a woman aged 35 to 70 with stage I lung adenocarcinoma.

DNA of the CDR3: TGTGCCTGGAGTAGTGAAAACATTCAGTACTTC. As protein: CAWSSENIQYF. The V gene is TRBV30, the J gene TRBJ2-4, with D uncertain. V lost 2 bases to trimming and J lost 5 bases, with 4 bases between them. Germline CDR1 is GTSNPN and CDR2 is SVGIG (reference sequence). This CDR3 has 11 amino acids. The full variable domain, with the rest looked up from reference TRBV30 and TRBJ2-4, is SQTIHQWPATLVQPVGSPLSLECTVEGTSNPNLYWYRQAAGRGLQLLFYSVGIGQISSEVPQNLSASRPQDRQFILSSKKLLLSDSGFYLCAWSSENIQYFGAGTRLSVL.